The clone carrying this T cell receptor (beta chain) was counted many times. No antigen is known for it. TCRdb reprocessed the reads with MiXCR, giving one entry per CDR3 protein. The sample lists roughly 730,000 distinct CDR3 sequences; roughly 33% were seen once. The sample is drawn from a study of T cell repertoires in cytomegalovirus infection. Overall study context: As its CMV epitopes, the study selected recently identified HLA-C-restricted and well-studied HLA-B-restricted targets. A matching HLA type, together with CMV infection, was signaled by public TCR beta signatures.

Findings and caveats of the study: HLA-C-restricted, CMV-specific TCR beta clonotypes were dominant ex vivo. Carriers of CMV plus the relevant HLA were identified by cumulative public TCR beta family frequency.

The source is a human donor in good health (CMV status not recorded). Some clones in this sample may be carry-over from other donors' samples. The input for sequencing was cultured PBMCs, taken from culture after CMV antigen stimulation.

The chain's CDR3 is CASSSKLAGGPNEQYF. The DNA of the CDR3 is TGTGCCAGCAGCTCCAAACTAGCGGGGGGGCCCAACGAGCAGTACTTC. The chain links TRBV7-2 to TRBJ2-7; 13 positions match TRBD2. V was clipped by 4 bases and J by 5 bases; unmatched bases: 8. The germline V gene has CDR1 SGHTA and CDR2 FQGNSA. The CDR3 runs 16 residues.